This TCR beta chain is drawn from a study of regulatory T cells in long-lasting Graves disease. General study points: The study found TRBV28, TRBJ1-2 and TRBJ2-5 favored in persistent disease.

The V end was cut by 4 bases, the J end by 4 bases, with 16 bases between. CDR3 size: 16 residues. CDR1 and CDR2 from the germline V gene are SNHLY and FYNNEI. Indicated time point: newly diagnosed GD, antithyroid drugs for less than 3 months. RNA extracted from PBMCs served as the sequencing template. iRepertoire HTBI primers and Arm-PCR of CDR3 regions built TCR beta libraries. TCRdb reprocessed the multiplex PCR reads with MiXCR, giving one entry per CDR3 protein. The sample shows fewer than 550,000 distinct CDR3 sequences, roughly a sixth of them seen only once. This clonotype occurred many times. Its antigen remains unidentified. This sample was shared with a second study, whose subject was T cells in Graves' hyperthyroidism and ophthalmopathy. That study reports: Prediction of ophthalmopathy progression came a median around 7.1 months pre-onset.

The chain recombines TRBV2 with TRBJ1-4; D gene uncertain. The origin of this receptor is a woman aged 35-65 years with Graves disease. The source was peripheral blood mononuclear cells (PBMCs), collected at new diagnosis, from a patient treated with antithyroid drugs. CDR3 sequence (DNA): TGTGCCAGCAGTGGCCCGCCGCAGTATGATAATGAAAAACTGTTTTTT. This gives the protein CASSGPPQYDNEKLFF.